This entry is about one TCR beta chain. What it binds is unknown. It was with 60 Vbeta and 13 Jbeta primers that the PCR ran. Clones were read by immunoSEQ multiplex PCR, and TCRdb kept only the in-frame ones, dropping some. This table holds around 150,000 clones, 65% to 90% found once. Trimming at V came to 10 bases and at J to 1 base, leaving 5 bases not matched to a gene. CDR3 length: 14 residues. Germline CDR1 is MNHNS and CDR2 is SASEGT. The sample is drawn from a study of cytomegalovirus exposure and HLA in healthy donors. Regarding the study as a whole: Highest at DRB1 and lowest at HLA-C, TCR association rates differed among HLA loci in a later analysis. Sequencing likely produced, as an artifact, a cluster of highly shared sequence variants. A list of around 160 TCR beta chains associated with cytomegalovirus was given.

Donors in the study were healthy people who gave bone marrow. The sequence derives from a woman aged 18-35 years in good health and CMV-seronegative. Source material: PBMCs. V usage is TRBV6-1 and J usage is TRBJ2-5; 11 bases fit TRBD2. The CDR3 protein is CAIGTSGTQETQYF. The CDR3 DNA is TGTGCCATAGGGACTAGCGGAACCCAAGAGACCCAGTACTTC.